One and the same sample provided the 19 T cell receptor beta chains below, sequenced in a study of blood T cells in healthy people across ages. Alongside a J-beta primer mix, a sample-barcoded 5' primer served in a second PCR lasting roughly 7 to 12 cycles. Using its own MiXCR run on the 5' RACE reads, TCRdb lists one record per CDR3 protein. The repertoire holds 710,000 or so distinct CDR3 sequences, with 22% as singletons. Material: blood. The receptor source for this set is a man in his 70s in good health.

This clonotype was counted at least ten times. The J gene is TRBJ1-5, the V gene TRBV27; weak D call: TRBD1 (5 bases). CDR1 and CDR2 (germline): MNHEY, SMNVEV (reference sequence). V lost 5 bases, J lost 5 bases, and 10 bases lay in between. CDR3 size: 13 residues. CDR3: CASSPQGHQPQHF. In DNA, the CDR3 is TGTGCCAGCAGTCCTCAGGGTCATCAGCCCCAGCATTTT.

This clonotype was seen repeatedly, ten times or more. The genes are TRBV7-2 and TRBJ2-3, with 12 bases matching TRBD1. After removal of 2 bases from V and 3 bases from J, the junction contained 6 bases not matched to a gene. The CDR3 has 17 amino acids. Germline loops: CDR1 SGHTA, CDR2 FQGNSA. Written as DNA, the CDR3 is TGTGCCAGCAGCTTAACCGGGACAGGGGGCTCGACAGATACGCAGTATTTT. Residues: CASSLTGTGGSTDTQYF.

The V gene is TRBV18, the J gene TRBJ1-1; D ambiguous. This CDR3 region has 16 residues. V dropped 0 bases and J dropped 2 bases, with 13 bases sitting between them. The germline V gene encodes CDR1 KGHSH and CDR2 LQKENI. The CDR3 sequence is CASSPPDSTVNTEAFF. CDR3 DNA: TGTGCCAGCTCACCACCGGATTCGACGGTTAACACTGAAGCTTTCTTT.

The gene calls are TRBV19 and TRBJ2-4, with D perhaps TRBD1 (5 bases). Germline CDR1 and CDR2: LNHDA and SQIVND (reference sequence). Trimming stripped 4 bases from V and 1 base from J, with 8 bases between. This CDR3 spans 14 amino acids. The CDR3 is CASSRGDAKNIQYF. As DNA, the CDR3 is TGTGCCAGTAGTAGGGGCGACGCCAAAAACATTCAGTACTTC.

This clonotype was counted between two and nine times. The gene calls are TRBV19 and TRBJ2-5; D unclear. The J call could be wrong; TRBJ2-1 is a better fit for the DNA end. The CDR3 contains 13 residues. Germline V gives CDR1 LNHDA, CDR2 SQIVND (reference sequence). CDR3 residues: CASSTSPVVEQFF. Here the CDR3 DNA reads TGTGCCAGTAGTACCTCGCCGGTGGTTGAGCAGTTCTTC.

This clonotype was seen a handful of times. This sequence joins TRBV20-1 and TRBJ1-5, with TRBD1 as a possible D gene (6 bases). The V and J ends lost 5 bases and 0 bases respectively, with 14 bases between them. In germline, CDR1 is DFQATT, CDR2 SNEGSKA (reference sequence). There are 15 residues in the CDR3. CDR3 sequence reads: CSASGQFYSNQPQHF. DNA for the CDR3: TGCAGTGCTTCCGGACAGTTTTATAGCAATCAGCCCCAGCATTTT.

This clonotype was observed once. The chain recombines TRBV6-1 with TRBJ1-2; 12 nucleotides line up with TRBD1. Per germline, CDR1 MNHNS and CDR2 SASEGT. V lost 3 bases, J lost 4 bases, and 3 bases stayed unmatched. There are 15 residues in the CDR3. In nucleotides, the CDR3 is TGTGCCAGCAGTGAGGGACAGGGGGCTTTCTATGGCTACACCTTC. Amino acids: CASSEGQGAFYGYTF.

This clonotype was counted a few times. The chain links TRBV6-6 to TRBJ2-3; unclear D gene. CDR3 length equals 13 residues. Germline CDR1 reads MNHNY; CDR2 reads SVGAGI (reference sequence). V was trimmed by 6 bases and J by 0 bases, leaving 7 bases between them. The DNA of the CDR3 is TGTGCCAGCAGGCCGGAGAGCACAGATACGCAGTATTTT. Protein sequence: CASRPESTDTQYF.

The table lists this clonotype with a few counts. The rearrangement uses TRBV5-8 and TRBJ2-3; tentative D call: TRBD1 (6 bases). CDR3 length equals 17 residues. Germline V CDR1 and CDR2: SGHTS, YDEGEE. V was shortened by 0 bases and J by 5 bases, with 19 bases between the two germline ends. In DNA form, the CDR3 reads TGTGCCAGCAGCTTGGGAGGACAGTCCCACAGGAGAGATACGCAGTATTTT. Its protein is CASSLGGQSHRRDTQYF.

This chain links TRBV7-2 with TRBJ2-5; D gene uncertain. Near its end, the DNA agrees better with TRBJ2-1, so the J call may be wrong. Per germline, CDR1 SGHTA and CDR2 FQGNSA. There are 13 residues in the CDR3. In DNA, the CDR3 is TGTGCCAGCAGCTTATTCGGAAAAAATGAGCAGTTCTTC. Its translation: CASSLFGKNEQFF.

The CDR3 is CASSLDHRFQSQYF. The CDR3 coding sequence is TGTGCCAGCAGCTTAGACCACAGATTTCAGTCCCAGTACTTC. This rearrangement joins TRBV11-3 to TRBJ2-1; no clear D gene. The J call may be faulty, since TRBJ2-5 better matches the DNA end. The germline gives CDR1 SGHNT, CDR2 YENEEA. CDR3 length: 14 residues.

This sequence joins TRBV24-1 and TRBJ2-5, with TRBD2 matching over 9 bases. V dropped 2 bases and J dropped 1; count of bases not matched to a gene: 7. The CDR3 spans 17 residues. Germline assignment: CDR1 KGHDR and CDR2 SFDVKD. The DNA for the CDR3 is TGTGCCACCAGTGATTGGGGGCTAGCGGGAACCCAAGAGACCCAGTACTTC. As protein: CATSDWGLAGTQETQYF.

The rearrangement uses TRBV20-1 and TRBJ2-5; no reliable D call. Deletions cut 6 bases from V and 5 bases from J, with 7 bases between. CDR1 and CDR2 from the germline V gene are DFQATT and SNEGSKA (reference sequence). The CDR3 is 10 residues long. The CDR3 here is CSASEETQYF. CDR3 coding DNA: TGCAGTGCCAGCGAGGAGACCCAGTACTTC.

This clonotype was seen at least ten times. V gene TRBV20-1 combines with J gene TRBJ2-1; D is perhaps TRBD2 (6 bases). V lost 5 bases to trimming and J lost 4 bases, with 18 bases between them. Per germline, CDR1 DFQATT and CDR2 SNEGSKA (reference sequence). The CDR3 runs 15 residues. The CDR3 nucleotides are TGCAGTGCTCCTAATACCGGGAGCCCGTACAATGAGCAGTTCTTC. Translating gives CSAPNTGSPYNEQFF.

This clonotype was seen more than once but under ten times. The rearrangement links TRBV5-1 to TRBJ2-4; no definite D call. The V end lost 0 bases, the J end lost 0 bases, and 10 bases lay between the germline ends. Germline values: CDR1 SGHRS, CDR2 YFSETQ. The CDR3 contains 16 residues. The CDR3: CASSLVADLAKNIQYF. The CDR3 nucleotides read TGCGCCAGCAGCTTGGTAGCAGACCTAGCCAAAAACATTCAGTACTTC.

This clonotype was found a few times. The rearrangement uses TRBV20-1 and TRBJ2-1; the match to TRBD1 covers 7 bases. The trim removed 5 bases at V and 0 bases at J, leaving 4 bases unmatched. The germline V gene has CDR1 DFQATT and CDR2 SNEGSKA (reference sequence). This CDR3 is built from 14 residues. CDR3: CSAPGQPSYNEQFF. The CDR3 DNA follows: TGCAGTGCTCCGGGACAGCCCTCCTACAATGAGCAGTTCTTC.

V is TRBV7-2 and J is TRBJ2-5; D is uncertain. This CDR3 has 14 amino acids. Germline assignment: CDR1 SGHTA and CDR2 FQGNSA. V was cut by 1 base and J by 4 bases, with 10 bases left in between. The CDR3 sequence: CASSLVARSETQYF. DNA of the CDR3: TGTGCCAGCAGCTTAGTTGCACGCTCAGAGACCCAGTACTTC.

This sequence joins TRBV3-1 and TRBJ2-5; D perhaps matches TRBD2 (5 bases). Per the germline V gene, CDR1 is LGHDT and CDR2 is YNNKEL (reference sequence). Between the trimmed V and J ends, which lost 2 bases and 9 bases, there was a span of 31 bases. The CDR3 totals 19 residues. The CDR3 DNA sequence: TGTGCCAGCAGCCAATTTGGGCCAGGTACTCCATCTCCGCAAGCGGCCCAGTACTTC. It specifies CASSQFGPGTPSPQAAQYF.

This chain connects TRBV20-1 to TRBJ1-2; D not certain. The CDR3 is 13 residues long. The germline V and J ends were trimmed by 1 base and 8 bases, with 14 bases remaining between them. Germline CDR1 and CDR2: DFQATT and SNEGSKA (reference sequence). Here the CDR3 reads CSARAGWRDGYTF. The CDR3 region has the DNA TGCAGTGCTAGAGCTGGGTGGCGAGACGGCTACACCTTC.